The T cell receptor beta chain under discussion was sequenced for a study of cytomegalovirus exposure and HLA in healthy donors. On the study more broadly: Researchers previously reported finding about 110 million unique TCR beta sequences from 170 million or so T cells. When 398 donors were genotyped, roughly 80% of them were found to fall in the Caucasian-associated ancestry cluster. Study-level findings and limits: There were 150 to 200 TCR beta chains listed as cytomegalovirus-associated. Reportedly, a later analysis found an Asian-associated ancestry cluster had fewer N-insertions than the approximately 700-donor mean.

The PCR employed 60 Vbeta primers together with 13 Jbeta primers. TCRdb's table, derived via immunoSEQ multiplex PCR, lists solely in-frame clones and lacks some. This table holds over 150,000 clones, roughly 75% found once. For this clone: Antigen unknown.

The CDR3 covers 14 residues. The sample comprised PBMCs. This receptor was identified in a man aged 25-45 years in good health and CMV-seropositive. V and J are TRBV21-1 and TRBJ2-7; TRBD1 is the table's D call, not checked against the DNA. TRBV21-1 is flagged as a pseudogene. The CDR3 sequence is CASSARQVHYEQYF. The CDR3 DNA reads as TGTGCCAGCAGCGCCCGACAGGTTCACTACGAGCAGTACTTC.